This entry is about one TCR beta chain. As yet, its antigen is unknown. This specimen comes from a study of T cells in Graves' hyperthyroidism and ophthalmopathy. The study's findings and limits: Progression to ophthalmopathy was predicted a median of 6.5 months early. Researchers report that a 13 V-J model separated ophthalmopathy from stable hyperthyroidism. Blood shared most expanded thyroid clonotypes above 0.001.

Amplification yielded TCR beta CDR3 regions, with RNA transcripts as the source. Researchers ran a first-round RT-PCR on the TCR CDR3 using the HTBI primer set. TCRdb called the multiplex PCR reads again in MiXCR, with one record for every CDR3 protein. The sample records roughly 500,000 distinct CDR3 sequences, 46% being singletons. The sequence was obtained from an adult woman with Graves' disease, either hyperthyroidism or ophthalmopathy (not recorded which). Sequencing input: peripheral blood or thyroid tissue (not recorded which).

The CDR3 nucleotides read TGTGCCACCAGCGGGGGAAACAATCAGCCCCAGCATTTT. This codes for CATSGGNNQPQHF. The chain carries TRBV24-1 and TRBJ1-5, with D perhaps TRBD1 (5 bases). The length of the CDR3 is 13 residues. CDR1 and CDR2 (germline): KGHDR, SFDVKD. Trimming removed 7 bases at V and 3 bases at J, with 9 bases between.